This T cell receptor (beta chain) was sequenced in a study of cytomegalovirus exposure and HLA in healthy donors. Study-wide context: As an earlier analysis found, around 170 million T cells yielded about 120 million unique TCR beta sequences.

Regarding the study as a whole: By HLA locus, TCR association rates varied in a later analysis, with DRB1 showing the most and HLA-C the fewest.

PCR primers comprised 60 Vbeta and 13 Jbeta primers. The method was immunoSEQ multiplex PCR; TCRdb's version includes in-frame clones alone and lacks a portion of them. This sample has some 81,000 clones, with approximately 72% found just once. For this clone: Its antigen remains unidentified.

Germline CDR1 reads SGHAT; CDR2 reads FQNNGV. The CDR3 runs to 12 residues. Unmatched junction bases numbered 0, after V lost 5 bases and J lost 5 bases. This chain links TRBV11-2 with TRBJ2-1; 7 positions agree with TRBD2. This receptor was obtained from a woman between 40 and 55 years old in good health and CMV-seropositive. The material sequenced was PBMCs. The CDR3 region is CASSLADNEQFF. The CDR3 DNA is TGTGCCAGCAGCCTAGCGGACAATGAGCAGTTCTTC.